One sample yielded the 26 T cell receptor beta chains listed below, sequenced in a study of T cell responses to AZD1222 COVID-19 vaccine. Clones were read by immunoSEQ multiplex PCR, and TCRdb kept only the in-frame ones, dropping some. Seen here are around 120,000 clones, 88% observed once, and the top ten hold over 3%. The source material was peripheral blood, sampled on day 0 of AZD1222 vaccination. These receptors were collected from an adult in good health.

This clone was recorded only once. The CDR3 nucleotides read TGTGCCAGCTCACCTCTGCAAGGGACGGGCGGGGAGCTGTTTTTT. Translating gives CASSPLQGTGGELFF. The chain employs TRBV18 and TRBJ2-2, with D possibly called TRBD1 or TRBD2 (5 bases each). V lost 3 bases to trimming and J lost 7 bases, with 15 bases between them. The germline V gene encodes CDR1 KGHSH and CDR2 LQKENI. CDR3 length equals 15 residues.

This clone was seen once. V is TRBV5-5 and J is TRBJ2-1; D is unresolved. V lost 5 bases and J 4 bases, leaving 10 bases between the germline ends. Germline V gene lookup returns CDR1 SGHKS and CDR2 YYEKEE (reference sequence). The CDR3 extends over 13 amino acids. The CDR3 DNA is TGTGCCAGCAGTTCTCAGGTTTACAATGAGCAGTTCTTC. Its protein product is CASSSQVYNEQFF.

CDR3 region: CASSMAAVSNQPQHF. DNA of the CDR3: TGTGCCAGTAGTATGGCGGCAGTTAGCAATCAGCCCCAGCATTTT. The V and J genes are TRBV19 and TRBJ1-5; D ambiguous. V lost 3 bases and J 0 bases, leaving 9 bases between the germline ends. The CDR3 covers 15 residues. From germline, CDR1 is LNHDA and CDR2 SQIVND (reference sequence).

The chain has TRBV3-1 (or the pseudogene TRBV3-2) and TRBJ2-5; TRBD2 agrees at 12 bases. This CDR3 has 18 residues. Germline trimming cut 3 bases from V and 3 bases from J; bases unmatched to any gene: 11. CDR1 is LGHDT and CDR2 is YNNKEL in the germline V gene (reference sequence). The CDR3 nucleotides are TGTGCCAGCAGCCATGTGCTAGCGGGGGGGCCTCTTGAAGAGACCCAGTACTTC. Residues: CASSHVLAGGPLEETQYF.

The V and J genes are TRBV9 and TRBJ2-1; TRBD1 matches 7 bases. Per the germline V gene, CDR1 is SGDLS and CDR2 is YYNGEE. This CDR3 comprises 15 residues. V lost 4 bases to trimming and J lost 4 bases; unmatched junction nucleotides: 8. The CDR3 coding sequence is TGTGCCAGCAGCCCACGGGACAGATCGTACAATGAGCAGTTCTTC. Its protein product is CASSPRDRSYNEQFF.

The rearrangement links TRBV6-5 to TRBJ1-5; tentatively, D is TRBD1 (5 bases). The germline gives CDR1 MNHEY, CDR2 SVGAGI. V shed 5 bases and J shed 2 bases, with 10 bases lying between them. This CDR3 comprises 14 residues. CDR3 sequence (DNA): TGTGCCAGCAGTCTGACGACAGGCAATCAGCCCCAGCATTTT. This sequence encodes CASSLTTGNQPQHF.

The chain employs TRBV10-3 and TRBJ1-1; D not resolved. From germline, CDR1 is ENHRY and CDR2 SYGVKD. CDR3 length: 13 amino acids. V was pared by 2 bases and J by 3 bases, with 7 bases between. Here the CDR3 reads CAISEVGDTEAFF. DNA of the CDR3: TGTGCCATCAGTGAGGTCGGGGACACTGAAGCTTTCTTT.

The rearrangement uses TRBV6-5 and TRBJ1-2, with D tentatively TRBD1 (6 bases). This CDR3 spans 14 amino acids. CDR1 is MNHEY and CDR2 is SVGAGI in the germline V gene. V was pared by 0 bases and J by 8 bases, with 13 bases between. For the CDR3, the DNA is TGTGCCAGCAGTTACTCGCACAGGGTGGACGGCTACACCTTC. It encodes CASSYSHRVDGYTF.

The chain carries TRBV6-1 and TRBJ1-6; D is uncertain. The CDR3 is 16 residues long. In germline, CDR1 is MNHNS, CDR2 SASEGT. The V end lost 4 bases, the J end lost 10 bases, and 20 bases lay between the germline ends. CDR3 sequence: CASSAKPMSSSSPLHF. In DNA, the CDR3 is TGTGCCAGCAGTGCGAAACCGATGTCGAGTAGCTCACCCCTCCACTTT.

The chain couples TRBV4-3 to TRBJ1-1, with D perhaps TRBD1 (5 bases). Germline V gene lookup returns CDR1 LGHNA and CDR2 YSLEER. V was trimmed by 0 bases and J by 12 bases, leaving 17 bases between them. CDR3 size: 14 residues. The CDR3 here is CASSQDVATGLSFF. The CDR3 DNA follows: TGCGCCAGCAGCCAAGATGTAGCAACAGGCCTATCTTTCTTT.

J is TRBJ1-3 and V is TRBV27; D not resolved. Between the trimmed V and J ends, which lost 6 bases and 0 bases, there was a span of 21 bases. From germline, CDR1 is MNHEY and CDR2 SMNVEV (reference sequence). This CDR3 has 18 residues. The CDR3: CASRDGIGGIPSGNTIYF. The CDR3 DNA reads TGTGCCAGCAGAGACGGGATCGGAGGTATTCCCTCTGGAAACACCATATATTTT.

This rearrangement joins TRBV10-3 to TRBJ1-2; D unclear. The CDR3 consists of 12 residues. V was trimmed by 6 bases and J by 8 bases, leaving 13 bases between them. Germline assignment: CDR1 ENHRY and CDR2 SYGVKD. The CDR3 reads CAIRLPDWGYTF. The CDR3 DNA reads TGTGCCATCAGACTTCCCGACTGGGGCTACACCTTC.

V and J are TRBV2 and TRBJ1-4, with D uncertain. CDR1 and CDR2 from the germline V gene are SNHLY and FYNNEI. The CDR3 sequence is 15 residues long. The V end lost 2 bases, the J end lost 7 bases, and 14 bases lay between the germline ends. The CDR3 loop reads CASSESRTIFEKLFF. The CDR3 nucleotides read TGTGCCAGCAGTGAAAGTCGGACGATCTTTGAAAAACTGTTTTTT. The entire variable domain, with the rest obtained from reference TRBV2 and TRBJ1-4, is as follows: EPEVTQTPSHQVTQMGQEVILRCVPISNHLYFYWYRQILGQKVEFLVSFYNNEISEKSEIFDDQFSVERPDGSNFTLKIRSTKLEDSAMYFCASSESRTIFEKLFFGSGTQLSVL.

The chain recombines TRBV5-1 with TRBJ2-1; 12 bases are shared with TRBD2. J gave up 6 bases and V 4 bases, and 8 bases lay outside the gene matches. Germline values: CDR1 SGHRS, CDR2 YFSETQ. This CDR3 comprises 16 residues. The CDR3: CASSPFTSGGSNEQFF. CDR3 coding DNA: TGCGCCAGCAGCCCCTTTACTAGCGGGGGGTCCAATGAGCAGTTCTTC.

The count of this clone is one. Here the CDR3 reads CASSLTDSGTGGYEQYF. The CDR3 DNA reads TGTGCCAGTAGTTTAACGGACTCCGGGACAGGGGGGTACGAGCAGTACTTC. The chain is built from TRBV19 and TRBJ2-7; 11 bases align to TRBD1. The length of the CDR3 is 17 residues. Germline CDR1 LNHDA, CDR2 SQIVND (reference sequence). Losses at the gene ends were 5 bases for V and 4 bases for J; bases not matched to a gene: 13.

This chain links TRBV3-1 (or the pseudogene TRBV3-2) with TRBJ1-1; D might be TRBD1 (5 bases). This CDR3 has 12 residues. The V gene lost 6 bases and the J gene lost 3 bases, with 8 bases spanning the gap. CDR1 LGHDT and CDR2 YNNKEL come from the germline V gene (reference sequence). The CDR3: CASRDTDTEAFF. The CDR3 DNA reads TGTGCCAGCAGGGACACGGACACTGAAGCTTTCTTT.

The chain carries TRBV7-3 and TRBJ2-2; D unclear. The CDR3 has 15 residues. V shed 3 bases and J shed 5 bases, with 13 bases lying between them. CDR1 is SGHTA, CDR2 FQGTGA, per germline. CDR3 residues: CASSFSGPRTGELFF. CDR3 nucleotides: TGTGCCAGCAGCTTCTCCGGGCCCCGGACCGGGGAGCTGTTTTTT.

V and J are TRBV29-1 and TRBJ1-2; D unclear. V lost 1 base to trimming and J lost 2 bases, with 11 bases between them. This CDR3 is built from 14 residues. In germline, CDR1 is SQVTM, CDR2 ANQGSEA. CDR3: CSVEAAPGNYGYTF. The CDR3, as DNA: TGCAGCGTTGAAGCGGCGCCGGGAAACTATGGCTACACCTTC.

V is TRBV7-3 and J is TRBJ1-3; no firm D call. Germline-derived CDR1 and CDR2 are SGHTA and FQGTGA. The CDR3 has 15 amino acids. Trimming shortened V by 0 bases and J by 2 bases, and 8 bases separated the two germline ends. The CDR3 bases are TGTGCCAGCAGCTTAACAGGGCTTCCTGGAAACACCATATATTTT. It translates to CASSLTGLPGNTIYF. The complete variable domain, with remaining parts taken from reference TRBV7-3 and TRBJ1-3, reads GAGVSQTPSNKVTEKGKYVELRCDPISGHTALYWYRQSLGQGPEFLIYFQGTGAADDSGLPNDRFFAVRPEGSVSTLKIQRTERGDSAVYLCASSLTGLPGNTIYFGEGSWLTVV.

Points on this clone: A read error may account for a junction end that differs from germline. V gene TRBV27 combines with J gene TRBJ1-2; tentatively, D is TRBD1 (6 bases). The CDR3 has 15 residues. The germline V gene has CDR1 MNHEY and CDR2 SMNVEV (reference sequence). CDR3 residues: CASSLRQGTKYGYTF. The DNA for the CDR3 is TGTGCCAGCAGTTTAAGGCAGGGGACTAAATATGGCTACACCTTC.

CDR3 amino acids: CASSPRFNYGYTF. DNA for the CDR3: TGTGCCAGCTCACCGAGATTTAACTATGGCTACACCTTC. V gene TRBV18 combines with J gene TRBJ1-2; D ambiguous. CDR3 size: 13 residues. V gave up 3 bases and J gave up 1 base, with 6 bases separating them. CDR1 is KGHSH, CDR2 LQKENI, per germline.

This clone was counted between two and nine times. The chain employs TRBV27 and TRBJ2-1; D might be TRBD1 or TRBD2, each matching 6 bases. Trimming left V 4 bases short and J 3 bases short, with 16 bases between. The CDR3 length is 16 residues. Germline V gene lookup returns CDR1 MNHEY and CDR2 SMNVEV (reference sequence). This chain's CDR3 is CASSSRVGGLYNEQFF. The CDR3 DNA follows: TGTGCCAGCAGTTCGAGGGTTGGGGGGCTCTACAATGAGCAGTTCTTC.

On this clone: An end of the junction does not agree with germline; a read error may underlie this. The chain carries TRBV4-3 and TRBJ1-1, with no clear D. CDR1 and CDR2 (germline): LGHNA, YSLEER. The CDR3 sequence is 14 residues long. CDR3 DNA sequence: TGCGCCAGCAGCGAAGACGGTATCGGCGCTGAAGCTTTCTTT. This sequence encodes CASSEDGIGAEAFF.

The chain uses TRBV10-2 and TRBJ2-5; 10 bases line up with TRBD2. V trimming: 0 bases; J trimming: 5 bases; junction bases outside the gene matches: 15. Germline lookup yields CDR1 WSHSY and CDR2 SAAADI. This CDR3 has 19 residues. The DNA of the CDR3 is TGCGCCAGCAGTGAGTCGACCTGGAAGCGGGGGGGCCTGAGGGAGACCCAGTACTTC. Its translation is CASSESTWKRGGLRETQYF.

The CDR3 region is CASSSWASGTQYF. CDR3 sequence (DNA): TGTGCCAGCAGTTCCTGGGCCAGCGGGACCCAGTACTTC. The chain couples TRBV6-2 or TRBV6-3 to TRBJ2-5; TRBD2 might be the D (5 bases). The CDR3 is made up of 13 amino acids. Germline CDR1 and CDR2: MNHEY and SVGEGT. V was clipped by 4 bases and J by 7 bases, with 13 bases between them.

This chain connects TRBV18 to TRBJ2-1; D is perhaps TRBD1 or TRBD2 (6 bases each). Germline V CDR1 and CDR2: KGHSH, LQKENI. The V gene lost 2 bases and the J gene lost 9 bases, with 17 bases spanning the gap. The CDR3 is 15 residues long. The DNA of the CDR3 is TGTGCCAGCTCACCAACCCTGGGGGGCCGGGTTGAGCAGTTCTTC. This translates into CASSPTLGGRVEQFF.